This T cell receptor (beta chain) comes out of a study of blood T cell repertoires in COVID-19. Using immunoSEQ multiplex PCR, the repertoire was profiled, and TCRdb retains in-frame clones only, with some absent. Of roughly 130,000 clones listed, more than 70% are singletons. Sequencing was done on a sample of peripheral blood. The origin of this receptor is a woman in her sixties or seventies with acute or convalescent COVID-19.

The CDR3 reads CASSPTGNYEQYF. For the CDR3, the DNA is TGTGCCAGTAGCCCGACGGGTAACTACGAGCAGTACTTC. The chain joins TRBV19 to TRBJ2-7; no definite D call. Germline values: CDR1 LNHDA, CDR2 SQIVND (reference sequence). CDR3 length: 13 residues. The V and J ends lost 6 bases and 3 bases respectively, with 12 bases between them.